What follows is one T cell receptor (beta chain) and its context. What it recognizes is unknown. A second PCR of about 6 to 12 cycles used a sample-barcoded 5' primer and a J-beta primer mix. TCRdb reprocessed the 5' RACE reads with MiXCR, giving one entry per CDR3 protein. The data contain approximately 940,000 distinct CDR3 sequences, around 46% of them seen just once; the ten biggest clones take up roughly an eighth. Peripheral blood from each donor was collected in a volume of approximately 9.5 milliliters. Isolation of PBMCs gave at least 6 million cells per sample. The data were taken from a study of blood T cells in healthy people across ages. V gave up 1 base and J gave up 10 bases, with 16 bases separating them. From germline, CDR1 is LGHDT and CDR2 YNNKEL (reference sequence). CDR3 length: 15 residues. Study-level results: TCR beta diversity tracked closely with naive T cell percentage. The long-lived group displayed more naive CD4+ cells, plus higher diversity, than the aged donors did.

Sequencing used blood. The V and J genes are TRBV3-1 and TRBJ1-4; D remains unclear. The TCR comes from a man aged 25 to 45 in good health. In DNA, the CDR3 is TGTGCCAGCAGCCAAGCAGGAGAGGGTAGTGGAAAACTGTTTTTT. It yields the protein CASSQAGEGSGKLFF.